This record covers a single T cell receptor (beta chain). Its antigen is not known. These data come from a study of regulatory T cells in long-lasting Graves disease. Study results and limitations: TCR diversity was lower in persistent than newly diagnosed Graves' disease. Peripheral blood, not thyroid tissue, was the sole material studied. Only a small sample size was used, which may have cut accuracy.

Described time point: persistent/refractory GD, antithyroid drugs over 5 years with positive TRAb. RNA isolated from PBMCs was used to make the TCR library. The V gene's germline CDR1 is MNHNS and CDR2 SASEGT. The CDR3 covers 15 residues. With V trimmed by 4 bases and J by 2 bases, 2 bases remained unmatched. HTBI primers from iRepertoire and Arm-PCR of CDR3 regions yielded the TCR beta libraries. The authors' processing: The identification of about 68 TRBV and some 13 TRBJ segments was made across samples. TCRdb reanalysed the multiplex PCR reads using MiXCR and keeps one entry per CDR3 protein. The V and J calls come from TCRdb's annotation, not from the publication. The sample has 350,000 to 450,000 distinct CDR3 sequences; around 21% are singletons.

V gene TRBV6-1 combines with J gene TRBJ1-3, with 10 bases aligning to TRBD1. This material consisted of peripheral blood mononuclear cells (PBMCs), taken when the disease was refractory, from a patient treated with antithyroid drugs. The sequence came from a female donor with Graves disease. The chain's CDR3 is CASSAGQGAGNTIYF. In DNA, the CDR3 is TGTGCCAGCAGTGCCGGACAGGGGGCTGGAAACACCATATATTTT.